Listed below are T cell receptor beta chains from one sample, sequenced in a study of cytomegalovirus exposure and HLA in healthy donors. Assay: immunoSEQ multiplex PCR; the TCRdb copy retains only in-frame clones and omits some. The data show 170,000 or so clones, 77% seen once. The sample comprised PBMCs. The source is a woman aged 25 to 39 in good health and CMV-seropositive. Both conserved end residues are part of each CDR3. D genes are given only for firm matches. Clone size is shown for a subset of rows, as once, few, many or a class of expanded clone.

j_call: TRBJ1-5
clone_size: many
v_call: TRBV6-1
d_call: -
cdr3_nt: TGTGCCAGCACGGCACAGATCAATCAGCCCCAGCATTTT
cdr3_aa: CASTAQINQPQHF

j_call: TRBJ2-3
clone_size: -
v_call: TRBV6-5
d_call: TRBD2
cdr3_nt: TGTGCCAGCAGTGCAGGACTAGCGGGGACAGATACGCAGTATTTT
cdr3_aa: CASSAGLAGTDTQYF

j_call: TRBJ1-2
clone_size: -
v_call: TRBV2
d_call: TRBD1
cdr3_nt: TGTGCCAACGAACAGGGGGAGCATGGCTACACCTTC
cdr3_aa: CANEQGEHGYTF

j_call: TRBJ1-1
clone_size: once
v_call: TRBV6-5
d_call: -
cdr3_nt: TGTGCCAGCAGCGGACAGATAGTGAACACTGAAGCTTTCTTT
cdr3_aa: CASSGQIVNTEAFF

j_call: TRBJ2-7
clone_size: -
v_call: TRBV27
d_call: -
cdr3_nt: TGTGCCAGTCAGTTTAGCGGGACAGGGATCTACGAGCAGTACTTC
cdr3_aa: CASQFSGTGIYEQYF

j_call: TRBJ2-3
clone_size: -
v_call: TRBV6-5
d_call: TRBD2
cdr3_nt: TGTGCCAGCAGTACCGGGGGGACTAGCACAGATACGCAGTATTTT
cdr3_aa: CASSTGGTSTDTQYF

j_call: TRBJ1-4
clone_size: -
v_call: TRBV13
d_call: -
cdr3_nt: TGTGCCAGCTCCCTTAGAGGTCGAGCCGATGAAAAACTGTTTTTT
cdr3_aa: CASSLRGRADEKLFF

j_call: TRBJ2-7
clone_size: -
v_call: TRBV7-8
d_call: TRBD1
cdr3_nt: TGTGCCAGCAGCTTAGATAGGACAGGGGCCCAATACGAGCAGTACTTC
cdr3_aa: CASSLDRTGAQYEQYF

j_call: TRBJ1-2
clone_size: -
v_call: TRBV6-5
d_call: -
cdr3_nt: TGTGCCAGCAGTTATACCGGGGAAGGCTACACCTTC
cdr3_aa: CASSYTGEGYTF

j_call: TRBJ1-5
clone_size: -
v_call: TRBV4-1
d_call: -
cdr3_nt: TGCGCCAGCAGCCAAGAGTCGTTGTATCAGCCCCAGCATTTT
cdr3_aa: CASSQESLYQPQHF

j_call: TRBJ2-2
clone_size: few
v_call: TRBV12-5
d_call: -
cdr3_nt: TGTGCTAGTGGTTGGTCGACTGTAGGAAACACCGGGGAGCTGTTTTTT
cdr3_aa: CASGWSTVGNTGELFF

j_call: TRBJ2-2
clone_size: once
v_call: TRBV11-2
d_call: TRBD2
cdr3_nt: TGTGCCAGCAGCTTGGCTAGCGGCGCCGGGGAGCTGTTTTTT
cdr3_aa: CASSLASGAGELFF

j_call: TRBJ2-7
clone_size: -
v_call: TRBV10-3
d_call: TRBD2
cdr3_nt: TGTGCCTCCCGGGTCCTACGGGAGGGCGCCTACGAGCAGTACTTC
cdr3_aa: CASRVLREGAYEQYF

j_call: TRBJ2-1
clone_size: few
v_call: TRBV15
d_call: -
cdr3_nt: TGTGCCACCAGCAATAGACTGAGCTCCTACAATGAGCAGTTCTTC
cdr3_aa: CATSNRLSSYNEQFF

j_call: TRBJ2-5
clone_size: -
v_call: TRBV14
d_call: -
cdr3_nt: TGTGCCAGCAGCCACGGGTGGGAGACCCAGTACTTC
cdr3_aa: CASSHGWETQYF

j_call: TRBJ2-1
clone_size: few
v_call: TRBV27
d_call: TRBD2
cdr3_nt: TGTGCCAGCAATGGACCGGGACTAGCGGGAAAGAGCTCCTACAATGAGCAGTTCTTC
cdr3_aa: CASNGPGLAGKSSYNEQFF

j_call: TRBJ2-5
clone_size: -
v_call: TRBV27
d_call: TRBD1
cdr3_nt: TGTGCCAGCAGTTCGGGGACAGGGGGAGAGACCCAGTACTTC
cdr3_aa: CASSSGTGGETQYF

j_call: TRBJ2-3
clone_size: -
v_call: TRBV5-1
d_call: -
cdr3_nt: TGCGCCAGCAGCTTGGAAGCCTATAGCACAGATACGCAGTATTTT
cdr3_aa: CASSLEAYSTDTQYF

j_call: TRBJ2-5
clone_size: -
v_call: TRBV9
d_call: TRBD2
cdr3_nt: TGTGCCAGCAGCGTAAGGGCTAGCGGGAGCGAAGGGACCCAGTACTTC
cdr3_aa: CASSVRASGSEGTQYF

j_call: TRBJ2-7
clone_size: -
v_call: TRBV7-7
d_call: -
cdr3_nt: TGTGCCAGCAGCCCGGGGGACTCTCTGTACGAGCAGTACTTC
cdr3_aa: CASSPGDSLYEQYF

j_call: TRBJ2-3
clone_size: -
v_call: TRBV28
d_call: TRBD2
cdr3_nt: TGTGCCAGCAGTTACAGGGGGCTAGCGGGAGGCCGAGGCACAGATACGCAGTATTTT
cdr3_aa: CASSYRGLAGGRGTDTQYF

j_call: TRBJ2-1
clone_size: few
v_call: TRBV7-3
d_call: TRBD2
cdr3_nt: TGTGCCAGCAGCGTTCTAGGGACCCCGGGGGGTGAGCAGTTCTTC
cdr3_aa: CASSVLGTPGGEQFF

j_call: TRBJ2-7
clone_size: few
v_call: TRBV10-1
d_call: TRBD2
cdr3_nt: TGCGCCAGCAGTGGCCCCCCGGGGGGTATCTCCTACGAGCAGTACTTC
cdr3_aa: CASSGPPGGISYEQYF

j_call: TRBJ1-5
clone_size: -
v_call: TRBV2
d_call: TRBD1
cdr3_nt: TGTGCCAGCAGTGATCAAGACAGGGCTTACCAGCCCCAGCATTTT
cdr3_aa: CASSDQDRAYQPQHF

j_call: TRBJ2-7
clone_size: -
v_call: TRBV7-2
d_call: -
cdr3_nt: TGTGCCAGCAGCTTAGTGGGGGGCTACGAGCAGTACTTC
cdr3_aa: CASSLVGGYEQYF

j_call: TRBJ2-2
clone_size: -
v_call: TRBV5-1
d_call: TRBD2
cdr3_nt: TGCGCCAGCAGCTTGTTGCTAGCGGGAGACGGCGGGGAGCTGTTTTTT
cdr3_aa: CASSLLLAGDGGELFF

j_call: TRBJ2-7
clone_size: -
v_call: TRBV2
d_call: TRBD1
cdr3_nt: TGTGCCAGCAGCACGGGACAGGGCTACACCTACGAGCAGTACTTC
cdr3_aa: CASSTGQGYTYEQYF

j_call: TRBJ1-5
clone_size: few
v_call: TRBV10-3
d_call: -
cdr3_nt: TGTGCCATCAGTGAGGAAGTCCGGGTACAGCCCCAGCATTTT
cdr3_aa: CAISEEVRVQPQHF

j_call: TRBJ1-5
clone_size: few
v_call: TRBV19
d_call: TRBD1
cdr3_nt: TGTGCCAGAACAGGGGACCAGCCCCAGCATTTT
cdr3_aa: CARTGDQPQHF

j_call: TRBJ2-2
clone_size: -
v_call: TRBV7-8
d_call: -
cdr3_nt: TGTGCCAGCAGCCCTTATAACACCGGGGAGCTGTTTTTT
cdr3_aa: CASSPYNTGELFF

j_call: TRBJ1-3
clone_size: once
v_call: TRBV30
d_call: TRBD1
cdr3_nt: TGTGCCTGGTGGACAGGGCGAGGAAACACCATATATTTT
cdr3_aa: CAWWTGRGNTIYF

j_call: TRBJ1-5
clone_size: -
v_call: TRBV28
d_call: -
cdr3_nt: TGTGCCAGCAGTCCGCGTGGACGGAGGCTACAGCCCCAGCATTTT
cdr3_aa: CASSPRGRRLQPQHF

j_call: TRBJ1-2
clone_size: -
v_call: TRBV5-4
d_call: TRBD1
cdr3_nt: TGTGCCGGCGGCGGGACAGGGGCTCTTTTCGGCTACACCTTC
cdr3_aa: CAGGGTGALFGYTF

j_call: TRBJ2-5
clone_size: -
v_call: TRBV4-2
d_call: -
cdr3_nt: TGTGCCAGCAGCCAAGATCTGGGGGGGGGCTGGGCACAAGAGACCCAGTACTTC
cdr3_aa: CASSQDLGGGWAQETQYF

j_call: TRBJ1-2
clone_size: -
v_call: TRBV30
d_call: -
cdr3_nt: TGTGCCTGGACTTTACAGGGTAAGGTCTATGGCTACACCTTC
cdr3_aa: CAWTLQGKVYGYTF

j_call: TRBJ2-1
clone_size: few
v_call: TRBV7-4
d_call: -
cdr3_nt: TGTGCCAGCAGTCGGACAGAGATTTTGGATGAGCAGTTCTTC
cdr3_aa: CASSRTEILDEQFF

j_call: TRBJ2-2
clone_size: -
v_call: TRBV7-8
d_call: -
cdr3_nt: TGTGCCAGCAGCTTAGAAAGTGGCTTCGGGGAGCTGTTTTTT
cdr3_aa: CASSLESGFGELFF

j_call: TRBJ1-5
clone_size: -
v_call: TRBV19
d_call: -
cdr3_nt: TGTGCCAGTAGTACAGGTAGGAATCAGCCCCAGCATTTT
cdr3_aa: CASSTGRNQPQHF

j_call: TRBJ2-3
clone_size: -
v_call: TRBV27
d_call: TRBD2
cdr3_nt: TGTGCCAGCAGTCGACTAGCGGGGGCAACAGATACGCAGTATTTT
cdr3_aa: CASSRLAGATDTQYF

j_call: TRBJ2-7
clone_size: -
v_call: TRBV14
d_call: -
cdr3_nt: TGTGCCAGCCGGGACGAGCAGTACTTC
cdr3_aa: CASRDEQYF

j_call: TRBJ2-5
clone_size: -
v_call: TRBV4-2
d_call: TRBD2
cdr3_nt: TGTGCCAGCAGCCAAGAGGCCGGGATGGGACTACAAGAGACCCAGTACTTC
cdr3_aa: CASSQEAGMGLQETQYF

j_call: TRBJ2-7
clone_size: -
v_call: TRBV28
d_call: -
cdr3_nt: TGTGCCAGCAGTTTTACGGCGGCTTACGAGCAGTACTTC
cdr3_aa: CASSFTAAYEQYF

j_call: TRBJ1-2
clone_size: -
v_call: TRBV6-1
d_call: -
cdr3_nt: TGTGCCAGCAGTGAAAACGGTTTTAACTATGGCTACACCTTC
cdr3_aa: CASSENGFNYGYTF

j_call: TRBJ2-5
clone_size: -
v_call: TRBV30
d_call: -
cdr3_nt: TGTGCCTGGAGTCCCAGCAGGCAGACCCAGTACTTC
cdr3_aa: CAWSPSRQTQYF

j_call: TRBJ1-5
clone_size: -
v_call: TRBV6-1
d_call: TRBD1
cdr3_nt: TGTGCCAGCAGTGAATTATGGCAGGGGGCCTCTGGTCAGCCCCAGCATTTT
cdr3_aa: CASSELWQGASGQPQHF

j_call: TRBJ2-7
clone_size: -
v_call: TRBV11-2
d_call: -
cdr3_nt: TGTGCCAGCAGCTTAGGATCAGTGGACGAGCAGTACTTC
cdr3_aa: CASSLGSVDEQYF

j_call: TRBJ1-1
clone_size: -
v_call: TRBV4-2
d_call: TRBD1
cdr3_nt: TGTGCCAGCAGCCAAGGCACCGGGACAGTTGAAGCTTTCTTT
cdr3_aa: CASSQGTGTVEAFF

j_call: TRBJ2-7
clone_size: -
v_call: TRBV27
d_call: TRBD1
cdr3_nt: TGTGCCAGCAGTTTAGAGCAGGGGGCGCCGTACGAGCAGTACTTC
cdr3_aa: CASSLEQGAPYEQYF

j_call: TRBJ2-7
clone_size: -
v_call: TRBV30
d_call: TRBD1
cdr3_nt: TGTGCCTGGAGTGGTACAGGGGGCCCCTACGAGCAGTACTTC
cdr3_aa: CAWSGTGGPYEQYF

j_call: TRBJ1-2
clone_size: -
v_call: TRBV7-9
d_call: -
cdr3_nt: TGTGCCAGCAGCCCGGGGAGAGACTATGGCTACACCTTC
cdr3_aa: CASSPGRDYGYTF

j_call: TRBJ2-6
clone_size: -
v_call: TRBV27
d_call: -
cdr3_nt: TGTGCCAGCGCGGGACGGGCCGGACAGGTCTCTGGGGCCAACGTCCTGACTTTC
cdr3_aa: CASAGRAGQVSGANVLTF

j_call: TRBJ1-2
clone_size: -
v_call: TRBV19
d_call: -
cdr3_nt: TGTGCCAGTAGTCTCCTCAACGGACTGATTAACTATGGCTACACCTTC
cdr3_aa: CASSLLNGLINYGYTF

j_call: TRBJ1-1
clone_size: few
v_call: TRBV11-2
d_call: -
cdr3_nt: TGTGCCAGCAGCTTAGATCGCGCAGGGTTGAACACTGAAGCTTTCTTT
cdr3_aa: CASSLDRAGLNTEAFF

j_call: TRBJ2-1
clone_size: -
v_call: TRBV11-3
d_call: -
cdr3_nt: TGTGCCAGCAGCTCCTATACTGGGGGAGGCTACAATGAGCAGTTCTTC
cdr3_aa: CASSSYTGGGYNEQFF

j_call: TRBJ2-3
clone_size: once
v_call: TRBV2
d_call: -
cdr3_nt: TGTGCCAGCACCGACAGTTTTAGCACAGATACGCAGTATTTT
cdr3_aa: CASTDSFSTDTQYF

j_call: TRBJ2-5
clone_size: -
v_call: TRBV7-9
d_call: TRBD2
cdr3_nt: TGTGCCAGCAGCCCCCCACTAGCGGGAGTAAAAGAGACCCAGTACTTC
cdr3_aa: CASSPPLAGVKETQYF

j_call: TRBJ2-7
clone_size: -
v_call: TRBV28
d_call: -
cdr3_nt: TGTGCCAGCAGTTCCCCCCGGACAGAGAGCTCCTACGAGCAGTACTTC
cdr3_aa: CASSSPRTESSYEQYF

j_call: TRBJ2-7
clone_size: -
v_call: TRBV14
d_call: TRBD2
cdr3_nt: TGTGCCAGCAGCCAGTATCTATCCGGACTAGCGGTCTCCTACGAGCAGTACTTC
cdr3_aa: CASSQYLSGLAVSYEQYF

j_call: TRBJ2-4
clone_size: -
v_call: TRBV5-1
d_call: -
cdr3_nt: TGCGCCAGCACCCTGGGGGGGGCGGGTAGGAACATTCAGTACTTC
cdr3_aa: CASTLGGAGRNIQYF

j_call: TRBJ2-7
clone_size: -
v_call: TRBV14
d_call: -
cdr3_nt: TGTGCCAGCAGCCAAGATTGGAGGACAGCTTCCTACGAGCAGTACTTC
cdr3_aa: CASSQDWRTASYEQYF